Listed below are T cell receptor beta chains from one sample, sequenced in a study of blood T cells in healthy people across ages. TCRdb itself ran the 5' RACE reads through MiXCR, one entry per CDR3 protein. The sample carries 450,000 to 650,000 distinct CDR3 sequences, 24% recorded once. These data were also filed under a second study, of T cells of mothers and their children.

The sequenced material came from blood. The receptor set was obtained from a boy between 10 and 17 years old in good health. CDR3s include the opening cysteine and the closing phenylalanine or tryptophan. A D gene is named only where the DNA matches it firmly. A row's size may be missing; if present it is once, few, many or a size class.

TRBV11-3	NA	TRBJ2-2	TRBD2	CASSGREGGELFF	TGTGCCAGCAGCGGCAGGGAGGGCGGGGAGCTGTTTTTT
TRBV4-2	NA	TRBJ2-1	NA	CASSQEGRFEQFF	TGTGCCAGCAGCCAAGAAGGGCGATTTGAGCAGTTCTTC
TRBV2	NA	TRBJ1-6	TRBD1	CASSQDREYEALHF	TGTGCCAGCAGTCAGGACAGGGAGTATGAAGCCCTCCACTTT
TRBV18	NA	TRBJ2-3	TRBD2	CASSPAGGSTDTQYF	TGTGCCAGCTCACCAGCGGGGGGTAGCACAGATACGCAGTATTTT
TRBV12-3/TRBV12-4	many	TRBJ1-2	TRBD1	CASSLSPGGDGYTF	TGTGCCAGCAGTTTAAGCCCAGGGGGCGATGGCTACACCTTC
TRBV4-3	few	TRBJ1-1	NA	CASSQDPRENEAFF	TGCGCCAGCAGCCAAGATCCCAGGGAGAACGAAGCTTTCTTT
TRBV3-1	NA	TRBJ2-7	NA	CASSQDSRSYEQYF	TGTGCCAGCAGCCAAGACTCCAGGAGCTACGAGCAGTACTTC
TRBV4-2	NA	TRBJ2-5	TRBD2	CATSLPRPSGDQETQYF	TGTGCCACCTCACTTCCCCGGCCTAGCGGGGACCAAGAGACCCAGTACTTC
TRBV7-8	few	TRBJ2-7	TRBD1	CASSSPDRGGYEQYF	TGTGCCAGCAGCTCCCCGGACAGGGGTGGGTACGAGCAGTACTTC
TRBV3-1	few	TRBJ1-2	TRBD1	CASSQGAGGAAGYTF	TGTGCCAGCAGCCAAGGTGCAGGGGGCGCCGCCGGCTACACCTTC
TRBV12-3/TRBV12-4	NA	TRBJ2-7	NA	CASSSLGRAHEQYF	TGTGCCAGCAGTTCCCTCGGCAGGGCCCACGAGCAGTACTTC
TRBV18	few	TRBJ1-3	NA	CASSPLTAFTLGNTIYF	TGTGCCAGCTCACCACTGACGGCCTTTACCCTTGGAAACACCATATATTTT
TRBV5-1	few	TRBJ2-7	NA	CASSLSDSGEQYF	TGCGCCAGCAGCTTATCGGATTCGGGCGAGCAGTACTTC
TRBV7-2	NA	TRBJ1-6	NA	CASSLAGGPGLNSPLHF	TGTGCCAGCAGCTTAGCAGGGGGGCCTGGGCTCAATTCACCCCTCCACTTT
TRBV20-1	NA	TRBJ1-1	TRBD1	CSAGLAQGARTEAFF	TGCAGTGCTGGACTTGCGCAGGGGGCGCGCACTGAAGCTTTCTTT
TRBV2	NA	TRBJ1-1	NA	CASSEAGQPEAFF	TGTGCCAGCAGTGAAGCTGGGCAGCCTGAAGCTTTCTTT
TRBV25-1	few	TRBJ1-2	TRBD1	CASNPPSGTGLVNSGGYTF	TGTGCCAGCAACCCGCCGTCCGGGACAGGTCTTGTAAATAGTGGTGGCTACACCTTC
TRBV6-4	NA	TRBJ2-1	TRBD2	CASSDVAGDRNEQFF	TGTGCCAGCAGTGACGTAGCGGGAGATAGGAATGAGCAGTTCTTC
TRBV3-1	few	TRBJ1-2	NA	CASSQDKWTKDGYTF	TGTGCCAGCAGCCAAGATAAGTGGACCAAGGATGGCTACACCTTC
TRBV5-1	few	TRBJ1-1	NA	CASSLEGEVRAEAFF	TGCGCCAGCAGCTTGGAGGGGGAAGTTAGGGCTGAAGCTTTCTTT
TRBV20-1	once	TRBJ2-1	NA	CSARASPYEQFF	TGCAGTGCTAGGGCTTCCCCATATGAGCAGTTCTTC
TRBV5-1	few	TRBJ2-1	TRBD2	CASSLGVLSSGAGEQFF	TGCGCCAGCAGCTTGGGCGTATTGTCTAGCGGAGCAGGTGAGCAGTTCTTC
TRBV25-1	many	TRBJ2-1	NA	CASSEFGDEQFF	TGTGCCAGCAGTGAATTTGGGGATGAGCAGTTCTTC
TRBV7-8	NA	TRBJ1-2	TRBD1	CASSSDRANYGYTF	TGTGCCAGCAGCTCAGACAGGGCTAACTATGGCTACACCTTC
TRBV4-3	NA	TRBJ1-2	NA	CASSQDWGDYGYTF	TGCGCCAGCAGCCAAGATTGGGGGGACTATGGCTACACCTTC
TRBV5-1	NA	TRBJ2-1	NA	CASSVVAPNEQFF	TGCGCCAGCAGCGTCGTGGCCCCCAATGAGCAGTTCTTC
TRBV4-2	NA	TRBJ1-1	NA	CASSQDSSRPPAFF	TGTGCCAGCAGCCAAGACTCCTCCCGCCCCCCAGCTTTCTTT
TRBV21-1	once	TRBJ1-2	NA	CASSGWRGYTF	TGTGCCAGCAGCGGGTGGCGGGGCTACACCTTC
TRBV20-1	NA	TRBJ1-5	NA	CSARTTGFVQPQHF	TGCAGTGCTAGAACGACAGGTTTCGTTCAGCCCCAGCATTTT
TRBV7-8	NA	TRBJ2-3	TRBD1	CASSLGTGARGYTQYF	TGTGCCAGCAGCTTGGGGACAGGGGCACGAGGGTATACGCAGTATTTT
TRBV20-1	few	TRBJ2-3	TRBD2	CSARWTRYLTDTQYF	TGCAGTGCTAGATGGACTAGGTATCTCACAGATACGCAGTATTTT